The text below deals with one TCR beta chain. Antigen: not known. This may come from a read error, since a much larger clone is one base off. The CDR3 contains 15 residues. The germline CDR1 and CDR2 sequences are MGHRA and YSYEKL. Trimming removed 1 base at V and 4 bases at J, with 14 bases between. Starting material for RNA and DNA co-extraction consisted of about 17-31 mg of unsorted bulk tissue. This sample is part of a study of tumor-infiltrating lymphocytes in primary liver carcinoma. General observations from the study: Against blood, tumors held a significantly higher top-250-clone fraction (p = 0.039). Less overlap was seen in tumor-adjacent and tumor-blood pairs than in tumor region pairs.

Starting material of roughly 0.45 ug total RNA yielded TCR beta cDNA via a constant-region primer. Three nested multiplex PCR rounds, a slightly modified ARM-PCR method, built the TCR beta libraries. Use of TRBV1-TRBV30 forward primers with a C-beta reverse primer characterized the first two PCR rounds, which lasted 10 cycles each. TCRdb recomputed calls from the multiplex PCR reads with MiXCR, one row per CDR3 protein. The table shows about 92,000 distinct CDR3 sequences, with about 70% occurring only once. Sequencing input: tumor-adjacent normal liver tissue. This TCR was recovered from a man aged 40-55 years with primary liver carcinoma and hepatitis B virus infection. The chain joins TRBV4-1 to TRBJ2-7, with D uncertain. CDR3 DNA sequence: TGCGCCAGCAGCCAAGCCGCCAAGGTAGAGTACGAGCAGTACTTC. It translates to CASSQAAKVEYEQYF.